This T cell receptor beta chain was profiled in a study of T cell responses to AZD1222 COVID-19 vaccine. Concerning this clone itself: Its antigen is not known.

Trimming took off 0 bases at V and 5 bases at J, with 5 bases between the two ends. Germline-derived CDR1 and CDR2 are SGDLS and YYNGEE. CDR3 length equals 13 residues. Findings and limits, study-wide: Of the AZD1222 recipients, only six or seven were seropositive at baseline.

Repertoires were generated with immunoSEQ multiplex PCR, while TCRdb's copy carries only in-frame clones and drops some. The sample consists of some 91,000 clones, roughly nine tenths of them appearing once. The receptor comes from an adult in good health. The sample in question was peripheral blood, obtained on day 0 of AZD1222 vaccination. The rearrangement joins TRBV9 to TRBJ2-2; D unclear. The CDR3 DNA reads as TGTGCCAGCAGCGTAGGGGTAACCGGGGAGCTGTTTTTT. It specifies CASSVGVTGELFF.